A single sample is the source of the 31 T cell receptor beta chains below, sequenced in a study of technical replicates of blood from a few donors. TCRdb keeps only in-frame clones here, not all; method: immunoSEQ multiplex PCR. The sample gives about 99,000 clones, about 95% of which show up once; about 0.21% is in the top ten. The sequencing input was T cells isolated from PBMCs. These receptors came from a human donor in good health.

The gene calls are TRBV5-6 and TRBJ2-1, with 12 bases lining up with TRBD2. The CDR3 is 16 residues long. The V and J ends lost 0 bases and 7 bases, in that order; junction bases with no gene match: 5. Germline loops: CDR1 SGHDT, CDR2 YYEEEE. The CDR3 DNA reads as TGTGCCAGCAGCTTGGCGCTAGCGGGAGGGTGGAATGAGCAGTTCTTC. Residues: CASSLALAGGWNEQFF.

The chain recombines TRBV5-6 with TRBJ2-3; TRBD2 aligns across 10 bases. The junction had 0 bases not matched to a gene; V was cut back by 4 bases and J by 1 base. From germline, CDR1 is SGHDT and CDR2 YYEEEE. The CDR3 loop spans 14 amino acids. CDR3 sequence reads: CASSLAGGTDTQYF. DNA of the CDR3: TGTGCCAGCAGCCTAGCGGGGGGCACAGATACGCAGTATTTT.

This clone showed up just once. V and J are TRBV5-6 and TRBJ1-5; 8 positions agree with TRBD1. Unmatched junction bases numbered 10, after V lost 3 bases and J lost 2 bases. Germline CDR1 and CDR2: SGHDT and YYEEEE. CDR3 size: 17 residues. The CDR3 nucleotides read TGTGCCAGCAGCTCTCGTGCAGGGGGCGGTGGCAATCAGCCCCAGCATTTT. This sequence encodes CASSSRAGGGGNQPQHF.

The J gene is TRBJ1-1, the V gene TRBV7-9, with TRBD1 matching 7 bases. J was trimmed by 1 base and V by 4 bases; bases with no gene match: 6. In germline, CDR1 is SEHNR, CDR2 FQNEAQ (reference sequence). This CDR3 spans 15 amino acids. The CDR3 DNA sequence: TGTGCCAGCAGCTCGTACCGGGACAGGAACACTGAAGCTTTCTTT. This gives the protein CASSSYRDRNTEAFF.

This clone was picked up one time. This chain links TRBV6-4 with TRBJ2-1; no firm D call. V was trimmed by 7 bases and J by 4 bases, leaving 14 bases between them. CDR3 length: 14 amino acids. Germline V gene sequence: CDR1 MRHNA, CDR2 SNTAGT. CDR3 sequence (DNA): TGTGCCAGCAAACCAGGCCTTGATTACAATGAGCAGTTCTTC. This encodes CASKPGLDYNEQFF.

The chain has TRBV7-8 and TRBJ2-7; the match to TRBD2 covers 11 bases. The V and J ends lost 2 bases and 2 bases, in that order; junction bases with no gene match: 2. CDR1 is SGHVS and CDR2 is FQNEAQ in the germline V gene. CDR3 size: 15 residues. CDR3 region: CASSLLLAGAYEQYF. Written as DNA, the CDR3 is TGTGCCAGCAGCTTATTACTAGCGGGAGCCTACGAGCAGTACTTC.

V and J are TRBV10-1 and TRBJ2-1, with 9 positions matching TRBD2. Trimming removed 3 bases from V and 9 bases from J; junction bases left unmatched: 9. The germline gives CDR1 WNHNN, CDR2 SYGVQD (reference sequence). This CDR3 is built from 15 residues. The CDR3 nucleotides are TGCGCCAGCAGTGATGGGTTAGCGGGAGACGGTGAGCAGTTCTTC. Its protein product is CASSDGLAGDGEQFF.

CDR3 bases: TGTGCCAGCAGTGTTTGGGATCAGGAGGCAGGCAACGAGCAGTACTTC. Protein: CASSVWDQEAGNEQYF. This chain uses TRBV6-4 with TRBJ2-7, with D perhaps matching TRBD2 (5 bases). Trimming pared 4 bases from V and 5 bases from J, leaving 21 bases between. The germline CDR1 and CDR2 sequences are MRHNA and SNTAGT. The CDR3 has 16 residues.

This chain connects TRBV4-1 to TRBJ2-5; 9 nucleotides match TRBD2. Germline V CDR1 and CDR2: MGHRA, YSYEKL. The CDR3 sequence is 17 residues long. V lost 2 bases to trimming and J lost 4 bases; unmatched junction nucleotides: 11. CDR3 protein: CASSQTGGGGAPETQYF. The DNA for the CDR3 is TGCGCCAGCAGCCAAACGGGCGGCGGGGGGGCCCCAGAGACCCAGTACTTC.

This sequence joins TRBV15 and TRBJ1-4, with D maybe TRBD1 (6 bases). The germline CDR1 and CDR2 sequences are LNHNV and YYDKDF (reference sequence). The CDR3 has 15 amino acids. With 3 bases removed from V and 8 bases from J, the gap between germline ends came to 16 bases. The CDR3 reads CATSSQLGAGEKLFF. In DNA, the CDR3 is TGTGCCACCAGCAGCCAATTGGGGGCTGGCGAAAAACTGTTTTTT.

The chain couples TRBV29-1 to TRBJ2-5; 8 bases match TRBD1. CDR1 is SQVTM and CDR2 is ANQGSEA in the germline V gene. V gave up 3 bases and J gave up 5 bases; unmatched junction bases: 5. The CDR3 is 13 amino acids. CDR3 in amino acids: CSVDRGLGETQYF. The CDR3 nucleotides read TGCAGCGTTGACAGGGGGCTGGGGGAGACCCAGTACTTC.

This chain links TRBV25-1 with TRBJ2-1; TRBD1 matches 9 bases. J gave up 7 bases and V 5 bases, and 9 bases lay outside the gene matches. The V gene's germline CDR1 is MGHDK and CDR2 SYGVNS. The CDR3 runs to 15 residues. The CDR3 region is CASSLAGTGRNEQFF. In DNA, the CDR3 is TGTGCCAGCAGTCTAGCCGGGACAGGGCGGAATGAGCAGTTCTTC. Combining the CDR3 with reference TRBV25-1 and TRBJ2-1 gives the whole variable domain EADIYQTPRYLVIGTGKKITLECSQTMGHDKMYWYQQDPGMELHLIHYSYGVNSTEKGDLSSESTVSRIRTEHFPLTLESARPSHTSQYLCASSLAGTGRNEQFFGPGTRLTVL.

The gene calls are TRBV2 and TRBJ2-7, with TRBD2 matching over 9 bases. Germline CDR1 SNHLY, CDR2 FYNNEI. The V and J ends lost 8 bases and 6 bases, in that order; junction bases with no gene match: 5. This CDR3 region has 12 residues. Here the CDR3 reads CASDSGSAEQYF. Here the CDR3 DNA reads TGTGCCAGCGATAGCGGGAGCGCCGAGCAGTACTTC.

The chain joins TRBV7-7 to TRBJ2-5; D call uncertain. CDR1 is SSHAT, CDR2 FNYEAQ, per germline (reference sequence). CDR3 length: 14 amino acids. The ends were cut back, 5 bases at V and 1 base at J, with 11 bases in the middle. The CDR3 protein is CASSPGHLQETQYF. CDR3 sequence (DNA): TGTGCCAGCAGCCCAGGCCATCTCCAAGAGACCCAGTACTTC.

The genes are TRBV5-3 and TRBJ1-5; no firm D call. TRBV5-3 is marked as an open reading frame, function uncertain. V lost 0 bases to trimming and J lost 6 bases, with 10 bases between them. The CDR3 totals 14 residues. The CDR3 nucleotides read TGTGCCAGAAGCTTGGCCGGGGATCTTCAGCCCCAGCATTTT. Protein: CARSLAGDLQPQHF.

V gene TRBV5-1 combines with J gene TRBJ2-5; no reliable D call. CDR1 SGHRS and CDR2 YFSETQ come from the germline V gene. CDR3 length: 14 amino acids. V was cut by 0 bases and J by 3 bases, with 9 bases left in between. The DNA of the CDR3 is TGCGCCAGCAGCTTGGCGTCTGTTGAAGAGACCCAGTACTTC. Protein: CASSLASVEETQYF.

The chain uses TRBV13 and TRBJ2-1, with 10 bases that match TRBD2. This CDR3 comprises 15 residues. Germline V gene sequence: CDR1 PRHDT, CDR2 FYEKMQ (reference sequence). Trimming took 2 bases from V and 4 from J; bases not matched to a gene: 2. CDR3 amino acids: CASSLSAGGYNEQFF. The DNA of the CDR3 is TGTGCCAGCAGCTTATCAGCGGGGGGGTACAATGAGCAGTTCTTC.

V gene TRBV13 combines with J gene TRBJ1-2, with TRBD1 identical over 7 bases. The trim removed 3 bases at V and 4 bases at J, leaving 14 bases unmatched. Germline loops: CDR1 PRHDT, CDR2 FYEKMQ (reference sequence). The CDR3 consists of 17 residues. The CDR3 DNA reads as TGTGCCAGCAGCTTTCTAGGACAGGTCGACCTGGGCTATGGCTACACCTTC. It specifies CASSFLGQVDLGYGYTF.

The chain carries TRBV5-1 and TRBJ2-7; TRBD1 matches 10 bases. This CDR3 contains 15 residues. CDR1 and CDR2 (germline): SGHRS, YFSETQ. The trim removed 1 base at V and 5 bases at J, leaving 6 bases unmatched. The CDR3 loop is CASSLQGQGNNEQYF. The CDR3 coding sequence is TGCGCCAGCAGCTTGCAGGGACAGGGGAACAACGAGCAGTACTTC. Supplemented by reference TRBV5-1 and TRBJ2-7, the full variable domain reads KAGVTQTPRYLIKTRGQQVTLSCSPISGHRSVSWYQQTPGQGLQFLFEYFSETQRNKGNFPGRFSGRQFSNSRSEMNVSTLELGDSALYLCASSLQGQGNNEQYFGPGTRLTVT.

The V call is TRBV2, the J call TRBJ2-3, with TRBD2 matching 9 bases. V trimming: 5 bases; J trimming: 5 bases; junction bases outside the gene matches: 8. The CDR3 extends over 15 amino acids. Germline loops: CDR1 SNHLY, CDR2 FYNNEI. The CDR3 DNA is TGTGCCAGCAGTAGTAGCGGGAGTGAGAAAGATACGCAGTATTTT. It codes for CASSSSGSEKDTQYF.

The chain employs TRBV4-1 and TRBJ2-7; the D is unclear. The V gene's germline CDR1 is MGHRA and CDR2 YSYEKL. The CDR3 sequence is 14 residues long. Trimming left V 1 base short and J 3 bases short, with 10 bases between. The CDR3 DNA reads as TGCGCCAGCAGCCAAGTGGGCCAGGTCTACGAGCAGTACTTC. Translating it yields CASSQVGQVYEQYF.

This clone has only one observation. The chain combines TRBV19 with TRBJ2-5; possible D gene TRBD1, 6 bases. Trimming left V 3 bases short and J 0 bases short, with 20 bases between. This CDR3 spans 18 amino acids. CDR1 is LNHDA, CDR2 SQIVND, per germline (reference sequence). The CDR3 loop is CASSIGITGGGDQETQYF. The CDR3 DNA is TGTGCCAGTAGTATCGGAATAACAGGTGGGGGCGACCAAGAGACCCAGTACTTC.

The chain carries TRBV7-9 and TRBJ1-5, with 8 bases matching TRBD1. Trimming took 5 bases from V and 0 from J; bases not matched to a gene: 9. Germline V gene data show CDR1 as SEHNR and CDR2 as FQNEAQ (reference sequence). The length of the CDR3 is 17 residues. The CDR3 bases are TGTGCCAGCAGCCAGAGTCAGACAGGGGCTAGCAATCAGCCCCAGCATTTT. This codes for CASSQSQTGASNQPQHF. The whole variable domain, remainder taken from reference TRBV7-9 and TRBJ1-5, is DTGVSQNPRHKITKRGQNVTFRCDPISEHNRLYWYRQTLGQGPEFLTYFQNEAQLEKSRLLSDRFSAERPKGSFSTLEIQRTEQGDSAMYLCASSQSQTGASNQPQHFGDGTRLSIL.

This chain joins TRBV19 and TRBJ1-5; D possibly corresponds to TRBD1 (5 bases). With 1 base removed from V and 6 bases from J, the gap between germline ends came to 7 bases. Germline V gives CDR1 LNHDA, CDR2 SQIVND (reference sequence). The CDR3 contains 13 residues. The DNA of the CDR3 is TGTGCCAGTAGTATAGTGGGGGGTCAGCCCCAGCATTTT. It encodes CASSIVGGQPQHF.

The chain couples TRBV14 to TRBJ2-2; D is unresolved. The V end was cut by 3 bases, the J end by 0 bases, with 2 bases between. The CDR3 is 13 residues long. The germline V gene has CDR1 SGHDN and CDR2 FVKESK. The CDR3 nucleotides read TGTGCCAGCAGCCACGCGAACACCGGGGAGCTGTTTTTT. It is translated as CASSHANTGELFF.

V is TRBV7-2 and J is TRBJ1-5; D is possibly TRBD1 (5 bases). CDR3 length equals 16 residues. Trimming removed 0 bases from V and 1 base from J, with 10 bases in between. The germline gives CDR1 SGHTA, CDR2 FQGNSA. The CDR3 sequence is CASSLAGGLSNQPQHF. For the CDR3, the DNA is TGTGCCAGCAGCTTAGCGGGGGGTTTGAGCAATCAGCCCCAGCATTTT.

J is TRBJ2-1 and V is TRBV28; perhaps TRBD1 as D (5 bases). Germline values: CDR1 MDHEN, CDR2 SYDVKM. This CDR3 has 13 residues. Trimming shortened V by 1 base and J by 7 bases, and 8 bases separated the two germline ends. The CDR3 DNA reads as TGTGCCAGCAGTTTATCAGGGCCTAATGAGCAGTTCTTC. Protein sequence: CASSLSGPNEQFF.

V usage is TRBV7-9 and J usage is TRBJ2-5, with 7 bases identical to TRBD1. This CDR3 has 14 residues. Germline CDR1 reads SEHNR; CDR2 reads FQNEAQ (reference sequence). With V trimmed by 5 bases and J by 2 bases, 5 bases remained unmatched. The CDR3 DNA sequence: TGTGCCAGCAGCCCAATGACAGGGCAAGAGACCCAGTACTTC. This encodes CASSPMTGQETQYF.

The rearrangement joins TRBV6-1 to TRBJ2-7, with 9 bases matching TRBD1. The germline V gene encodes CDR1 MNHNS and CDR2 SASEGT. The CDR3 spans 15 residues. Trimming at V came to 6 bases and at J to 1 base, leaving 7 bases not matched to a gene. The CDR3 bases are TGTGCCAGCAGGAAAGGGACAGGGTCATCCTACGAGCAGTACTTC. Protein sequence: CASRKGTGSSYEQYF.

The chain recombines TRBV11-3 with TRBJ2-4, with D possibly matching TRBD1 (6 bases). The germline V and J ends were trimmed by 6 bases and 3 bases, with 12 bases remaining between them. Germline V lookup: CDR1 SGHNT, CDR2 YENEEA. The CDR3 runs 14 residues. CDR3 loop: CASRLDRNKNIQYF. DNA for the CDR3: TGTGCCAGCAGACTTGACAGGAACAAAAACATTCAGTACTTC.

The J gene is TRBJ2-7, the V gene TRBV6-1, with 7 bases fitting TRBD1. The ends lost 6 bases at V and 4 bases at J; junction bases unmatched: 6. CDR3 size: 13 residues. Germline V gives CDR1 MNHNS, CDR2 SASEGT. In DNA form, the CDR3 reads TGTGCCAGCAGAACGACAGGGAGTTACGAGCAGTACTTC. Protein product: CASRTTGSYEQYF.